Shown below are 32 T cell receptor beta chains from a single sample sequenced in a study of blood T cell repertoires in COVID-19. TCRdb's table, derived via immunoSEQ multiplex PCR, lists solely in-frame clones and lacks some. The repertoire includes 150,000 to 200,000 clones, about 93% of them detected once, and 0.6% to 0.9% sits in the top ten. The sequenced sample was peripheral blood. The receptors derive from a man aged 25 to 40 with COVID-19, enrolled during active disease.

This clone came up once. The chain recombines TRBV3-1 (or the pseudogene TRBV3-2) with TRBJ1-2, with D hard to call. The CDR3 is 13 amino acids. Germline values: CDR1 LGHDT, CDR2 YNNKEL (reference sequence). V gave up 1 base and J gave up 4 bases, with 7 bases separating them. CDR3 residues: CASSQVTAYGYTF. The CDR3 region has the DNA TGTGCCAGCAGCCAAGTAACAGCCTATGGCTACACCTTC.

The CDR3 here is CASSLGTSRSTDTQYF. For the CDR3, the DNA is TGTGCCAGCAGCTTGGGGACTAGCAGAAGCACAGATACGCAGTATTTT. The V gene is TRBV7-3, the J gene TRBJ2-3; 9 positions match TRBD2. V shed 3 bases and J 0 bases; nucleotides not matched to a gene: 4. The CDR3 is 16 amino acids. Germline loops: CDR1 SGHTA, CDR2 FQGTGA.

This clone was observed a single time. The chain has TRBV11-2 and TRBJ2-1, with 10 nucleotides matching TRBD2. This CDR3 comprises 15 residues. The trim removed 1 base at V and 7 bases at J, leaving 4 bases unmatched. In germline, CDR1 is SGHAT, CDR2 FQNNGV. In DNA, the CDR3 is TGTGCCAGCAGCTTAGGTGCTAGCGGGGGTAATGAGCAGTTCTTC. Protein sequence: CASSLGASGGNEQFF.

V and J are TRBV6-5 and TRBJ2-3, with D perhaps matching TRBD2 (6 bases). The CDR3 consists of 16 residues. Germline CDR1 and CDR2: MNHEY and SVGAGI. V lost 4 bases to trimming and J lost 0 bases, with 14 bases between them. The CDR3 sequence is CASSSMAGLSTDTQYF. The DNA of the CDR3 is TGTGCCAGCAGTTCGATGGCGGGGTTAAGCACAGATACGCAGTATTTT.

The chain links TRBV10-3 to TRBJ1-6; D uncertain. Germline-derived CDR1 and CDR2 are ENHRY and SYGVKD. The CDR3 length is 13 residues. Deletions cut 11 bases from V and 3 bases from J, with 11 bases between. The CDR3 bases are TGTGCCGCAGCGGTGAACTATAATTCACCCCTCCACTTT. This encodes CAAAVNYNSPLHF.

The rearrangement uses TRBV5-1 and TRBJ1-2, with D uncertain. V lost 4 bases and J 4 bases, leaving 14 bases between the germline ends. The CDR3 is made up of 14 amino acids. In germline, CDR1 is SGHRS, CDR2 YFSETQ. The CDR3 here is CASSPRETGYGYTF. Written as DNA, the CDR3 is TGCGCCAGCAGCCCCCGGGAAACGGGCTATGGCTACACCTTC.

The chain recombines TRBV4-1 with TRBJ1-2; TRBD1 matches at 11 bases. Trimming removed 4 bases from V and 8 bases from J; junction bases left unmatched: 9. This CDR3 is built from 15 residues. CDR1 and CDR2 (germline): MGHRA, YSYEKL. This CDR3 is CASSPGGQGARGYTF. In nucleotides, the CDR3 is TGCGCCAGCAGCCCGGGAGGACAGGGGGCGCGAGGCTACACCTTC.

This chain uses TRBV7-9 with TRBJ2-5, with TRBD2 as a possible D gene (5 bases). Germline V gene lookup returns CDR1 SEHNR and CDR2 FQNEAQ (reference sequence). The V gene lost 5 bases and the J gene lost 5 bases, with 18 bases spanning the gap. The CDR3 extends over 15 amino acids. This CDR3 is CASSRARLAWETQYF. CDR3 in DNA: TGTGCCAGCAGCAGGGCTCGTTTAGCGTGGGAGACCCAGTACTTC.

The V gene is TRBV5-1, the J gene TRBJ2-1; 13 nucleotides align to TRBD2. V dropped 0 bases and J dropped 4; count of bases not matched to a gene: 1. Germline values: CDR1 SGHRS, CDR2 YFSETQ. The CDR3 is 16 amino acids. CDR3 DNA: TGCGCCAGCAGCTTGGGACTAGCGGGGGGATACAATGAGCAGTTCTTC. Its protein product is CASSLGLAGGYNEQFF.

This sequence joins TRBV6-5 and TRBJ1-6; D not certain. Germline V gene lookup returns CDR1 MNHEY and CDR2 SVGAGI. This CDR3 comprises 15 residues. With 0 bases removed from V and 7 bases from J, the gap between germline ends came to 10 bases. Here the CDR3 DNA reads TGTGCCAGCAGTTACTCGCGGAGCCAAAATTCACCCCTCCACTTT. This encodes CASSYSRSQNSPLHF.

This chain connects TRBV14 to TRBJ1-6; D is perhaps TRBD1 (5 bases). The CDR3 runs to 14 residues. V was clipped by 6 bases and J by 10 bases, with 16 bases between them. The V gene's germline CDR1 is SGHDN and CDR2 FVKESK. The CDR3 protein is CASRKMGGASPLHF. CDR3 nucleotides: TGTGCCAGCAGAAAAATGGGGGGAGCCTCACCCCTCCACTTT.

The chain has TRBV7-2 and TRBJ2-2; 10 positions agree with TRBD1. CDR1 is SGHTA and CDR2 is FQGNSA in the germline V gene. V lost 3 bases, J lost 3 bases, and 1 base stayed unmatched. The CDR3 length is 15 residues. This chain's CDR3 is CASSFGTGDTGELFF. CDR3 coding DNA: TGTGCCAGCAGCTTCGGGACAGGGGACACCGGGGAGCTGTTTTTT.

This clone was counted once. This chain uses TRBV7-2 with TRBJ2-2; 8 positions match TRBD1. This CDR3 has 15 amino acids. The V segment lost 5 bases and the J segment 3 bases; nucleotides outside the gene matches: 5. Looked up from germline, CDR1 is SGHTA and CDR2 is FQGNSA. The CDR3 region is CASSQQGAYTGELFF. Here the CDR3 DNA reads TGTGCCAGCAGCCAGCAGGGGGCTTACACCGGGGAGCTGTTTTTT.

The chain is built from TRBV6-5 and TRBJ2-5; 8 bases are a match to TRBD1. The CDR3 has 15 amino acids. Per germline, CDR1 MNHEY and CDR2 SVGAGI. Trimming removed 3 bases from V and 3 bases from J; junction bases left unmatched: 6. DNA for the CDR3: TGTGCCAGCAGTTATTCCTACAGGGGGGAAGAGACCCAGTACTTC. It specifies CASSYSYRGEETQYF.

DNA for the CDR3: TGCGCCAGCAGCTTGTCAGGGGGCGATCAGCCCCAGCATTTT. Translation: CASSLSGGDQPQHF. The chain joins TRBV5-1 to TRBJ1-5; 8 bases agree with TRBD1. Germline assignment: CDR1 SGHRS and CDR2 YFSETQ. There are 14 residues in the CDR3. V shed 1 base, J shed 5 bases, and the junction held 2 bases outside the gene matches.

The genes are TRBV19 and TRBJ2-7, with 8 bases fitting TRBD1. Germline CDR1 LNHDA, CDR2 SQIVND (reference sequence). V was clipped by 3 bases and J by 3 bases; unmatched bases: 13. The length of the CDR3 is 17 residues. The CDR3 sequence: CASSIETTAGGFYEQYF. CDR3 coding DNA: TGTGCCAGTAGTATCGAAACCACGGCAGGGGGCTTCTACGAGCAGTACTTC. Full variable domain (remainder filled in from reference TRBV19 and TRBJ2-7): DGGITQSPKYLFRKEGQNVTLSCEQNLNHDAMYWYRQDPGQGLRLIYYSQIVNDFQKGDIAEGYSVSREKKESFPLTVTSAQKNPTAFYLCASSIETTAGGFYEQYFGPGTRLTVT.

This clone was counted only a few times. V is TRBV7-3 and J is TRBJ1-1, with D perhaps TRBD1 (5 bases). This CDR3 has 13 residues. Germline assignment: CDR1 SGHTA and CDR2 FQGTGA. V dropped 5 bases and J dropped 1 base, with 8 bases sitting between them. CDR3 coding DNA: TGTGCCAGCAGCCCACAGGAGAACACTGAAGCTTTCTTT. This encodes CASSPQENTEAFF.

V usage is TRBV7-3 and J usage is TRBJ2-3, with 11 bases matching TRBD1. In germline, CDR1 is SGHTA, CDR2 FQGTGA. Trimming at V came to 5 bases and at J to 7 bases, leaving 5 bases not matched to a gene. CDR3 size: 14 residues. This chain's CDR3 is CASSGTGGKHTQYF. As DNA, the CDR3 is TGTGCCAGCAGCGGGACAGGGGGGAAACATACGCAGTATTTT.

The chain is built from TRBV7-2 and TRBJ2-7, with D possibly being TRBD1 (6 bases). Germline CDR1 is SGHTA and CDR2 is FQGNSA. The CDR3 loop spans 15 amino acids. With 5 bases removed from V and 0 bases from J, the gap between germline ends came to 14 bases. The CDR3 DNA reads TGTGCCAGCAGCCCCGGACTGGACAGCTCCTACGAGCAGTACTTC. Translation: CASSPGLDSSYEQYF.

V gene TRBV27 combines with J gene TRBJ2-2, with 10 nucleotides matching TRBD1. Germline V gene data show CDR1 as MNHEY and CDR2 as SMNVEV (reference sequence). This CDR3 spans 16 amino acids. The trim removed 2 bases at V and 6 bases at J, leaving 6 bases unmatched. The CDR3 reads CASSLGTGVLAGELFF. The DNA of the CDR3 is TGTGCCAGCAGTTTAGGGACAGGGGTATTGGCCGGGGAGCTGTTTTTT.

This chain joins TRBV6-1 and TRBJ2-3; 12 bases fit TRBD2. V gave up 2 bases and J gave up 1 base; unmatched junction bases: 1. Germline loops: CDR1 MNHNS, CDR2 SASEGT. This CDR3 comprises 16 residues. CDR3 region: CASSELAGGGTDTQYF. In DNA, the CDR3 is TGTGCCAGCAGTGAACTAGCGGGGGGGGGCACAGATACGCAGTATTTT.

The chain recombines TRBV5-4 with TRBJ2-7, with 9 bases lining up with TRBD1. CDR3 length: 17 amino acids. From germline, CDR1 is SGHNT and CDR2 YYREEE (reference sequence). After removal of 4 bases from V and 0 bases from J, the junction contained 11 bases not matched to a gene. CDR3 region: CASSPWSRQGVSYEQYF. The CDR3 region has the DNA TGTGCCAGCAGCCCCTGGTCCCGACAGGGGGTCTCCTACGAGCAGTACTTC.

The chain has TRBV14 and TRBJ2-3, with TRBD2 identical over 9 bases. V lost 4 bases and J lost 0; bases outside the gene matches: 14. CDR1 and CDR2 (germline): SGHDN, FVKESK. The CDR3 has 19 residues. The CDR3 loop reads CASSPEFSGGYFSTDTQYF. The CDR3 nucleotides are TGTGCCAGCAGCCCCGAATTTAGCGGGGGCTACTTTAGCACAGATACGCAGTATTTT.

V usage is TRBV19 and J usage is TRBJ2-3; D possibly corresponds to TRBD2 (6 bases). CDR1 LNHDA and CDR2 SQIVND come from the germline V gene (reference sequence). V dropped 6 bases and J dropped 2 bases, with 9 bases sitting between them. The CDR3 extends over 13 amino acids. The chain's CDR3 is CASREGVTDTQYF. The CDR3 nucleotides read TGTGCCAGTAGGGAGGGTGTCACAGATACGCAGTATTTT.

The chain combines TRBV2 with TRBJ1-2; 10 nucleotides agree with TRBD1. V dropped 7 bases and J dropped 2; count of bases not matched to a gene: 4. Germline lookup yields CDR1 SNHLY and CDR2 FYNNEI. This CDR3 spans 14 amino acids. The CDR3 nucleotides read TGTGCCAGCAAGACGACAGGGGGCAACTATGGCTACACCTTC. Translating gives CASKTTGGNYGYTF.

The V gene is TRBV28, the J gene TRBJ1-4; TRBD1 matches at 9 bases. The V gene end was trimmed by 5 bases and the J gene end by 8 bases; junction bases not matched to a gene: 9. The CDR3 runs to 15 residues. Germline-derived CDR1 and CDR2 are MDHEN and SYDVKM. CDR3 sequence: CASSKSTGGGEKLFF. CDR3 coding DNA: TGTGCCAGCAGTAAATCGACAGGGGGGGGAGAAAAACTGTTTTTT.

The rearrangement uses TRBV12-3 or TRBV12-4 and TRBJ1-6, with D hard to call. V shed 7 bases and J shed 8 bases, with 12 bases lying between them. This CDR3 has 13 residues. CDR3 nucleotide sequence: TGTGCCAGCACCAACCGGGAAGATTCACCCCTCCACTTT. This codes for CASTNREDSPLHF.

The J gene is TRBJ1-2, the V gene TRBV13; D is unclear. V gave up 4 bases and J gave up 6 bases, with 18 bases separating them. This CDR3 spans 15 amino acids. Germline CDR1 is PRHDT and CDR2 is FYEKMQ (reference sequence). The CDR3: CASSSAAGEGNGYTF. CDR3 coding DNA: TGTGCCAGCAGCTCAGCAGCCGGGGAGGGCAATGGCTACACCTTC.

The chain recombines TRBV6-6 with TRBJ1-5, with 7 bases aligning to TRBD1. The length of the CDR3 is 15 residues. The V gene's germline CDR1 is MNHNY and CDR2 SVGAGI (reference sequence). V dropped 1 base and J dropped 7; count of bases not matched to a gene: 7. The CDR3 here is CASSYWQGDGQPQHF. The CDR3, as DNA: TGTGCCAGCAGTTACTGGCAGGGGGATGGACAGCCCCAGCATTTT.

The chain is built from TRBV4-1 and TRBJ1-1, with 7 bases matching TRBD1. V shed 4 bases and J 0 bases; nucleotides not matched to a gene: 5. In germline, CDR1 is MGHRA, CDR2 YSYEKL. This CDR3 has 15 amino acids. The CDR3 reads CASSREQGMNTEAFF. In nucleotides, the CDR3 is TGCGCCAGCAGCCGAGAACAGGGGATGAACACTGAAGCTTTCTTT.

The chain links TRBV27 to TRBJ2-1, with D unresolved. Germline CDR1 and CDR2: MNHEY and SMNVEV (reference sequence). The CDR3 sequence is 16 residues long. V lost 5 bases and J 3 bases, leaving 17 bases between the germline ends. CDR3 in DNA: TGTGCCAGCAGTGCCTCGGGTCACATTAACTACAATGAGCAGTTCTTC. Translating it yields CASSASGHINYNEQFF.

This chain uses TRBV5-4 with TRBJ1-1, with D possibly TRBD1 on 6 matching bases. V was trimmed by 1 base and J by 3 bases, leaving 7 bases between them. Germline loops: CDR1 SGHNT, CDR2 YYREEE (reference sequence). The CDR3 spans 13 residues. The CDR3 region is CASSLPGDTEAFF. The CDR3 bases are TGTGCCAGCAGCTTGCCAGGGGACACTGAAGCTTTCTTT. Supplemented by reference TRBV5-4 and TRBJ1-1, the full variable domain reads ETGVTQSPTHLIKTRGQQVTLRCSSQSGHNTVSWYQQALGQGPQFIFQYYREEENGRGNFPPRFSGLQFPNYSSELNVNALELDDSALYLCASSLPGDTEAFFGQGTRLTVV.